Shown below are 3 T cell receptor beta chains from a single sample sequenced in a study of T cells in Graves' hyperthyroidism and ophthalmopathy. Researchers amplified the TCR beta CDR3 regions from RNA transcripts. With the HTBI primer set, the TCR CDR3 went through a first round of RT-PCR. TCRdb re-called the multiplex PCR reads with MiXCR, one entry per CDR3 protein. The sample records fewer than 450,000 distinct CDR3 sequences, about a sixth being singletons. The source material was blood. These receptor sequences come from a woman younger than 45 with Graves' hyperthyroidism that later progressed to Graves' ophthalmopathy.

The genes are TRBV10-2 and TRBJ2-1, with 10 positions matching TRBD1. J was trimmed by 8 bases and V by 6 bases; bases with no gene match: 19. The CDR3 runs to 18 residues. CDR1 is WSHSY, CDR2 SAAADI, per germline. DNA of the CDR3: TGCGCCAGCAGACAATTTACAAACCGGGACAGGGGATATGATGAGCAGTTCTTC. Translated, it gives CASRQFTNRDRGYDEQFF.

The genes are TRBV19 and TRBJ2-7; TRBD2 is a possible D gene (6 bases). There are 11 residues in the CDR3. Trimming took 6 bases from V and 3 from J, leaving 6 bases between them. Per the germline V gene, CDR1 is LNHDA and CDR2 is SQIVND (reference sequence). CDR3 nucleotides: TGTGCCAGTAGAGCGGGCTACGAGCAGTACTTC. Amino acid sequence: CASRAGYEQYF.

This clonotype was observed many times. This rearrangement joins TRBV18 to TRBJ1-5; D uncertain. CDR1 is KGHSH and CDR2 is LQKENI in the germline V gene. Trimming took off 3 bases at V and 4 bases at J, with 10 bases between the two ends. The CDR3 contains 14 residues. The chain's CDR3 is CASSPTLGNQPQHF. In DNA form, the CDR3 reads TGTGCCAGCTCACCTACCCTGGGAAATCAGCCCCAGCATTTT.